The next 18 T cell receptor beta chains were all read from a single sample in a study of regulatory T cells in long-lasting Graves disease. Time point given: newly diagnosed GD, antithyroid drugs for less than 3 months. RNA extracted from PBMCs served as the sequencing template. Arm-PCR with iRepertoire HTBI primers amplified the CDR3 regions for these TCR beta libraries. In TCRdb, the multiplex PCR reads were re-called with MiXCR into one record per CDR3 protein. The data contain roughly 560,000 distinct CDR3 sequences, around 12% of them singletons. Another study also made use of these data, one on T cells in Graves' hyperthyroidism and ophthalmopathy.

The sample in question was peripheral blood mononuclear cells (PBMCs), obtained at new diagnosis, from a patient treated with antithyroid drugs. These receptor sequences come from a woman aged 30 to 39 with Graves disease.

A word on this clonotype: With only one base between it and a far larger clone, this is likely a read error. The V call is TRBV11-2, the J call TRBJ2-1, with D possibly matching TRBD1 (5 bases). V was trimmed by 4 bases and J by 10 bases, leaving 14 bases between them. The CDR3 is 13 residues long. CDR1 is SGHAT and CDR2 is FQNNGV in the germline V gene. The CDR3 sequence: CASSSSRVGEQFF. CDR3 sequence (DNA): TGTGCCAGCAGCTCATCCAGGGTAGGCGAGCAGTTCTTC. Using reference TRBV11-2 and TRBJ2-1 for the parts outside the CDR3, the full variable domain is EAGVAQSPRYKIIEKRQSVAFWCNPISGHATLYWYQQILGQGPKLLIQFQNNGVVDDSQLPKDRFSAERLKGVDSTLKIQPAKLEDSAVYLCASSSSRVGEQFFGPGTRLTVL.

This clonotype has a handful of counts. J is TRBJ2-1 and V is TRBV28; D is ambiguous. The CDR3 covers 16 residues. Trimming left V 5 bases short and J 0 bases short, with 14 bases between. Germline CDR1 is MDHEN and CDR2 is SYDVKM. The CDR3 is CASSPSSIISYNEQFF. In DNA, the CDR3 is TGTGCCAGCAGTCCCTCATCCATTATCTCCTACAATGAGCAGTTCTTC.

The chain uses TRBV14 and TRBJ2-1; 9 bases align to TRBD2. CDR3 size: 16 residues. Germline trimming cut 4 bases from V and 5 bases from J; bases unmatched to any gene: 9. Germline CDR1 and CDR2: SGHDN and FVKESK. The CDR3 DNA reads as TGTGCCAGCAGCCTATCACTAGCGGGTAGAAACAATGAGCAGTTCTTC. It codes for CASSLSLAGRNNEQFF.

This clonotype came up many times. This sequence joins TRBV9 and TRBJ2-1; D remains ambiguous. Germline CDR1 reads SGDLS; CDR2 reads YYNGEE. Trimming took off 3 bases at V and 8 bases at J, with 15 bases between the two ends. The CDR3 sequence is 14 residues long. CDR3 sequence: CASSEHLRVHEQFF. CDR3 bases: TGTGCCAGCAGCGAACACTTAAGGGTCCATGAGCAGTTCTTC.

This clonotype showed up many times. This chain joins TRBV6-2 or TRBV6-3 and TRBJ1-4; D not resolved. Germline CDR1 is MNHEY and CDR2 is SVGEGT. This CDR3 spans 14 amino acids. V lost 2 bases to trimming and J lost 5 bases, with 9 bases between them. The CDR3 region has the DNA TGTGCCAGCAGTTACATTGGACTGAATGAAAAACTGTTTTTT. Residues: CASSYIGLNEKLFF.

In this sample, this clonotype turned up a few times. The chain employs TRBV24-1 and TRBJ2-1; possible D gene TRBD2, 5 bases. From germline, CDR1 is KGHDR and CDR2 SFDVKD. The length of the CDR3 is 11 residues. Trimming left V 7 bases short and J 6 bases short, with 6 bases between. The chain's CDR3 is CATSSGNEQFF. CDR3 DNA sequence: TGTGCCACCAGCAGCGGCAATGAGCAGTTCTTC.

The chain uses TRBV7-9 and TRBJ1-2; D remains ambiguous. Germline CDR1 and CDR2: SEHNR and FQNEAQ (reference sequence). CDR3 length equals 14 residues. The V and J ends lost 5 bases and 3 bases respectively, with 13 bases between them. The CDR3 loop reads CASSPGLSDYGYTF. The DNA of the CDR3 is TGTGCCAGCAGCCCCGGATTATCAGACTATGGCTACACCTTC.

Here the CDR3 DNA reads TGTGCCAGCAGCGTAGGTTGGGGAGACTATGGCTACACCTTC. As protein: CASSVGWGDYGYTF. The chain uses TRBV9 and TRBJ1-2; no clear D. Trimming left V 0 bases short and J 3 bases short, with 9 bases between. In germline, CDR1 is SGDLS, CDR2 YYNGEE. The CDR3 consists of 14 residues.

The table lists this clonotype with a few counts. This chain links TRBV19 with TRBJ2-1; TRBD2 matches at 11 bases. Trimming removed 9 bases from V and 7 bases from J; junction bases left unmatched: 11. The CDR3 loop spans 15 amino acids. Germline V gene data show CDR1 as LNHDA and CDR2 as SQIVND (reference sequence). The CDR3: CASSILAGVGNEQFF. The CDR3 DNA is TGTGCCAGCAGCATACTAGCGGGAGTAGGTAATGAGCAGTTCTTC. Full variable domain (missing parts from reference TRBV19 and TRBJ2-1): DGGITQSPKYLFRKEGQNVTLSCEQNLNHDAMYWYRQDPGQGLRLIYYSQIVNDFQKGDIAEGYSVSREKKESFPLTVTSAQKNPTAFYLCASSILAGVGNEQFFGPGTRLTVL.

This clonotype has at least ten counts. V and J are TRBV2 and TRBJ2-7; D is unresolved. CDR1 and CDR2 from the germline V gene are SNHLY and FYNNEI. The CDR3 has 13 amino acids. With 5 bases removed from V and 4 bases from J, the gap between germline ends came to 12 bases. CDR3 protein: CASSPGPNYEQYF. CDR3 nucleotide sequence: TGTGCCAGCAGTCCGGGCCCCAATTACGAGCAGTACTTC.

This clonotype was observed at least ten times. The chain combines TRBV11-1 with TRBJ2-3, with a possible D match to TRBD1 (6 bases). The CDR3 has 15 residues. The V gene's germline CDR1 is SGHAT and CDR2 FQDESV (reference sequence). The V gene lost 4 bases and the J gene lost 0 bases, with 11 bases spanning the gap. The CDR3 is CASSSGQSSTDTQYF. CDR3 nucleotides: TGTGCCAGCAGCTCCGGACAGTCTAGCACAGATACGCAGTATTTT.

Details on this clonotype: This may come from a read error, since a much larger clone is one base off. The chain carries TRBV13 and TRBJ2-7; possible D gene TRBD1, 6 bases. The CDR3 is 14 residues long. The ends were cut back, 7 bases at V and 0 bases at J, with 13 bases in the middle. Looked up from germline, CDR1 is PRHDT and CDR2 is FYEKMQ (reference sequence). CDR3 region: CASIRRGHSYEQYF. The DNA for the CDR3 is TGTGCCAGCATCCGAAGGGGACACTCCTACGAGCAGTACTTC.

In this sample, this clonotype turned up many times. This chain uses TRBV2 with TRBJ1-2; no firm D call. The germline CDR1 and CDR2 sequences are SNHLY and FYNNEI. Deletions cut 3 bases from V and 0 bases from J, with 2 bases between. This CDR3 has 12 amino acids. For the CDR3, the DNA is TGTGCCAGCAGTGAGGCTAACTATGGCTACACCTTC. Amino acid sequence: CASSEANYGYTF.

This clonotype was recorded at least ten times. The genes are TRBV7-8 and TRBJ2-5, with D possibly TRBD2 on 5 matching bases. The germline V gene encodes CDR1 SGHVS and CDR2 FQNEAQ. The V and J ends lost 5 bases and 2 bases respectively, with 18 bases between them. The CDR3 has 16 residues. The CDR3 is CASSQPVGLLQETQYF. For the CDR3, the DNA is TGTGCCAGCAGCCAACCGGTAGGACTCCTTCAAGAGACCCAGTACTTC.

This rearrangement joins TRBV4-1 to TRBJ1-3; unclear D gene. The CDR3 totals 17 residues. V lost 0 bases to trimming and J lost 0 bases, with 12 bases between them. Germline assignment: CDR1 MGHRA and CDR2 YSYEKL. The CDR3 protein is CASSQDGSGRSGNTIYF. DNA for the CDR3: TGCGCCAGCAGCCAAGATGGTTCAGGCCGCTCTGGAAACACCATATATTTT.

This clonotype was picked up many times. The CDR3 nucleotides are TGTGCCGGAGGCCTAGGGGGTAAAGGCAATCAGCCCCAGCATTTT. This translates into CAGGLGGKGNQPQHF. The genes are TRBV6-1 and TRBJ1-5; tentative D call: TRBD1 (6 bases). The CDR3 spans 15 residues. V shed 11 bases and J shed 2 bases, with 19 bases lying between them. Germline-derived CDR1 and CDR2 are MNHNS and SASEGT.

This clonotype was detected only a few times. The rearrangement uses TRBV5-5 and TRBJ2-1, with D possibly matching TRBD2 (6 bases). The CDR3 consists of 14 residues. The ends were cut back, 4 bases at V and 9 bases at J, with 17 bases in the middle. Germline V gives CDR1 SGHKS, CDR2 YYEKEE (reference sequence). The CDR3 spells CASSHRTIYGEQFF. The CDR3 region has the DNA TGTGCCAGCAGCCACCGGACTATTTATGGTGAGCAGTTCTTC.

This clonotype was recorded a few times. The CDR3 nucleotides are TGTGCCAGTAGTGACCGGGACAGGGGCCGCATCGCAGCTTTCTTT. Translating it yields CASSDRDRGRIAAFF. V usage is TRBV19 and J usage is TRBJ1-1; 10 bases align to TRBD1. Germline loops: CDR1 LNHDA, CDR2 SQIVND (reference sequence). V was clipped by 5 bases and J by 10 bases; unmatched bases: 13. The CDR3 consists of 15 residues.